The 19 T cell receptor beta chains below were found in one sample sequenced in a study of blood T cell repertoires in COVID-19. Produced via immunoSEQ multiplex PCR; TCRdb's table is partial and in-frame only. The sample holds 65,000 to 95,000 clones, more than 60% seen once. The sequenced sample was peripheral blood. The receptors here all came from a human donor in a cohort sampled during active COVID-19.

The chain recombines TRBV4-3 with TRBJ1-5; TRBD1 is a possible D gene (5 bases). Per the germline V gene, CDR1 is LGHNA and CDR2 is YSLEER. CDR3 length equals 13 residues. V lost 0 bases, J lost 5 bases, and 5 bases lay in between. CDR3: CASSQDRDQPQHF. CDR3 nucleotides: TGCGCCAGCAGCCAAGACAGGGATCAGCCCCAGCATTTT.

This clone has a handful of counts. CDR3 amino acids: CASSLPQGSGNSPLHF. For the CDR3, the DNA is TGTGCCAGCAGCTTGCCACAGGGTTCTGGGAATTCACCCCTCCACTTT. The chain recombines TRBV13 with TRBJ1-6; tentative D call: TRBD1 (6 bases). The length of the CDR3 is 16 residues. Deletions cut 3 bases from V and 7 bases from J, with 16 bases between. CDR1 PRHDT and CDR2 FYEKMQ come from the germline V gene (reference sequence).

This clone was detected only a few times. The V and J genes are TRBV6-2 or TRBV6-3 and TRBJ2-5; D call uncertain. V was clipped by 2 bases and J by 9 bases, with 16 bases between them. This CDR3 region has 14 residues. Germline CDR1 MNHEY, CDR2 SVGEGT. CDR3 region: CASSYVAAYESQYF. CDR3 sequence (DNA): TGTGCCAGCAGTTACGTGGCGGCGTACGAGTCCCAGTACTTC.

The CDR3 coding sequence is TGTGCTAGTGCCCCCCTCGGGACAGGTTTTCCCGGGGAGCTGTTTTTT. Amino acids: CASAPLGTGFPGELFF. The chain uses TRBV12-5 and TRBJ2-2; 8 positions match TRBD1. J lost 6 bases, V lost 7 bases, and 13 bases had no gene match. Germline CDR1 and CDR2: LGHNT and FRNRAP. This CDR3 contains 16 residues.

This chain joins TRBV6-2 or TRBV6-3 and TRBJ2-2; D is perhaps TRBD1 (5 bases). The CDR3 covers 13 residues. Germline V gives CDR1 MNHEY, CDR2 SVGEGT. Trimming cost V 5 bases and J 3 bases, with 7 bases left between them. DNA of the CDR3: TGTGCCAGCAGTCTGACAGACACCGGGGAGCTGTTTTTT. It encodes CASSLTDTGELFF.

This clone was seen more than once but under ten times. This rearrangement joins TRBV5-5 to TRBJ1-2, with TRBD1 matching over 7 bases. Trimming took 2 bases from V and 2 from J; bases not matched to a gene: 6. Germline assignment: CDR1 SGHKS and CDR2 YYEKEE (reference sequence). The CDR3 totals 15 residues. CDR3 coding DNA: TGTGCCAGCAGCTTAGGACAGGTCGAGAACTATGGCTACACCTTC. This translates into CASSLGQVENYGYTF.

The rearrangement links TRBV28 to TRBJ1-2, with D possibly matching TRBD1 (6 bases). In germline, CDR1 is MDHEN, CDR2 SYDVKM. The CDR3 sequence is 15 residues long. Trimming pared 3 bases from V and 0 bases from J, leaving 11 bases between. CDR3 nucleotide sequence: TGTGCCAGCAGTTTCGAGGACAGACCTAACTATGGCTACACCTTC. It encodes CASSFEDRPNYGYTF.

The CDR3 reads CASGRDTTYEQYF. The CDR3 DNA follows: TGTGCCAGCGGACGGGACACTACCTACGAGCAGTACTTC. The chain carries TRBV12-3 or TRBV12-4 and TRBJ2-7, with a possible D match to TRBD1 (6 bases). The CDR3 is 13 residues long. Between the trimmed V and J ends, which lost 8 bases and 2 bases, there was a span of 13 bases.

This clone was found once. The J gene is TRBJ2-5, the V gene TRBV5-5; a possible D gene is TRBD1 (5 bases). Per the germline V gene, CDR1 is SGHKS and CDR2 is YYEKEE (reference sequence). The CDR3 is made up of 16 amino acids. V was shortened by 4 bases and J by 4 bases, with 20 bases between the two germline ends. The CDR3 reads CASSPQGILVGETQYF. In nucleotides, the CDR3 is TGTGCCAGCAGCCCCCAGGGAATATTAGTCGGAGAGACCCAGTACTTC. The full variable domain, completed using reference TRBV5-5 and TRBJ2-5, is DAGVTQSPTHLIKTRGQQVTLRCSPISGHKSVSWYQQVLGQGPQFIFQYYEKEERGRGNFPDRFSARQFPNYSSELNVNALLLGDSALYLCASSPQGILVGETQYFGPGTRLLVL.

The chain employs TRBV28 and TRBJ2-3; TRBD2 aligns across 7 bases. The germline gives CDR1 MDHEN, CDR2 SYDVKM. This CDR3 is built from 15 residues. V shed 10 bases and J 3 bases; nucleotides not matched to a gene: 13. CDR3: CATANRDYTTDTQYF. CDR3 in DNA: TGTGCCACCGCAAACCGGGACTATACAACAGATACGCAGTATTTT.

This rearrangement joins TRBV5-1 to TRBJ1-4; 9 bases match TRBD1. The CDR3 runs 15 residues. With V trimmed by 0 bases and J by 6 bases, 3 bases remained unmatched. Germline CDR1 SGHRS, CDR2 YFSETQ. CDR3 nucleotide sequence: TGCGCCAGCAGCTTGGCCCGGGACAGGGATGAAAAACTGTTTTTT. Translating it yields CASSLARDRDEKLFF.

This chain connects TRBV5-4 to TRBJ2-1; D may be TRBD2 (7 bases). Trimming took 4 bases from V and 10 from J, leaving 18 bases between them. The germline gives CDR1 SGHNT, CDR2 YYREEE (reference sequence). The CDR3 is 14 amino acids. The CDR3 spells CASSLLGGAGEQFF. The CDR3, as DNA: TGTGCCAGCAGCCTCCTTGGGGGGGCGGGCGAGCAGTTCTTC.

This chain connects TRBV5-1 to TRBJ2-7; possibly TRBD1 for D (6 bases). Germline V CDR1 and CDR2: SGHRS, YFSETQ. The V gene lost 5 bases and the J gene lost 0 bases, with 9 bases spanning the gap. The CDR3 has 13 amino acids. The CDR3 DNA reads as TGCGCCAGCAGTCCAGGGGTCTCCTACGAGCAGTACTTC. This encodes CASSPGVSYEQYF.

This rearrangement joins TRBV7-9 to TRBJ1-2; 8 nucleotides agree with TRBD1. CDR3 length: 14 amino acids. Trimming at V came to 5 bases and at J to 2 bases, leaving 4 bases not matched to a gene. Germline V gene lookup returns CDR1 SEHNR and CDR2 FQNEAQ (reference sequence). The CDR3 DNA reads TGTGCCAGCAGCCCCGGACAGGGCAACTATGGCTACACCTTC. This codes for CASSPGQGNYGYTF.

The CDR3 sequence is CASSPRGDEKLFF. DNA of the CDR3: TGTGCCAGCAGCCCCCGGGGTGATGAAAAACTGTTTTTT. The V gene is TRBV11-3, the J gene TRBJ1-4; D remains unclear. The germline gives CDR1 SGHNT, CDR2 YENEEA. Trimming left V 5 bases short and J 6 bases short, with 10 bases between. This CDR3 region has 13 residues.

This chain uses TRBV30 with TRBJ2-1, with a tentative D call TRBD2 (5 bases). Trimming shortened V by 1 base and J by 9 bases, and 13 bases separated the two germline ends. From germline, CDR1 is GTSNPN and CDR2 SVGIG (reference sequence). This CDR3 comprises 13 residues. In nucleotides, the CDR3 is TGTGCCTGGAGTGGGGCGAGGGTTGGTGAGCAGTTCTTC. Translating it yields CAWSGARVGEQFF.

V and J are TRBV9 and TRBJ2-2; possible D gene TRBD1, 7 bases. Trimming removed 7 bases from V and 1 base from J, with 11 bases in between. The CDR3 has 14 residues. The V gene's germline CDR1 is SGDLS and CDR2 YYNGEE. The DNA of the CDR3 is TGTGCCAGCGGCGGGACAGAGAACACCGGGGAGCTGTTTTTT. Translation gives CASGGTENTGELFF.

This clone was seen a handful of times. V usage is TRBV10-3 and J usage is TRBJ2-7, with D unclear. The V gene's germline CDR1 is ENHRY and CDR2 SYGVKD. The ends were cut back, 4 bases at V and 2 bases at J, with 6 bases in the middle. The length of the CDR3 is 12 residues. The CDR3 nucleotides read TGTGCCATCAGTGGAGAAACCTACGAGCAGTACTTC. Residues: CAISGETYEQYF.

The rearrangement uses TRBV27 and TRBJ2-1, with 8 bases lining up with TRBD2. Germline-derived CDR1 and CDR2 are MNHEY and SMNVEV (reference sequence). J lost 6 bases, V lost 7 bases, and 20 bases had no gene match. The CDR3 contains 18 residues. Written as DNA, the CDR3 is TGTGCCAGCACACCGGGGACTAGATGGTATCTAACTCCCAATGAGCAGTTCTTC. It translates to CASTPGTRWYLTPNEQFF.